One and the same sample provided the 5 T cell receptor beta chains below, sequenced in a study of chemoradiotherapy in HPV16-positive cancers. Here immunoSEQ multiplex PCR was the method, and the copy in TCRdb shows in-frame clones only, minus some. The table has approximately 30,000 clones, more than 85% seen once. The material sequenced was blood, taken from a patient who underwent chemoradiotherapy. These receptors originate from a human donor with HPV-associated anogenital cancer.

This clone came up once. The V gene is TRBV7-9, the J gene TRBJ2-7, with D possibly being TRBD1 (6 bases). Germline V gives CDR1 SEHNR, CDR2 FQNEAQ (reference sequence). The length of the CDR3 is 16 residues. The V gene lost 3 bases and the J gene lost 0 bases, with 15 bases spanning the gap. The CDR3 loop is CASSLGLGATSYEQYF. The CDR3 DNA is TGTGCCAGCAGCTTGGGGTTGGGGGCTACCTCCTACGAGCAGTACTTC.

The V gene is TRBV20-1, the J gene TRBJ2-7; unclear D gene. In germline, CDR1 is DFQATT, CDR2 SNEGSKA (reference sequence). This CDR3 is built from 11 residues. The V gene lost 6 bases and the J gene lost 3 bases, with 9 bases spanning the gap. The DNA for the CDR3 is TGCAGTGCAAACGACGACTACGAGCAGTACTTC. As protein: CSANDDYEQYF.

This chain links TRBV6-1 with TRBJ1-2; maybe TRBD1 (6 bases). The CDR3 is 15 amino acids. Trimming removed 2 bases at V and 4 bases at J, with 14 bases between. The germline gives CDR1 MNHNS, CDR2 SASEGT. CDR3 DNA sequence: TGTGCCAGCAGTGAATCCTCCGGGACACCCTATGGCTACACCTTC. It encodes CASSESSGTPYGYTF.

The CDR3 region is CASSPTENILFF. CDR3 coding DNA: TGTGCCAGCAGCCCCACAGAGAATATACTGTTTTTT. The chain has TRBV9 and TRBJ1-4; D not resolved. The CDR3 has 12 amino acids. The V and J ends lost 4 bases and 13 bases respectively, with 14 bases between them. Germline V gene data show CDR1 as SGDLS and CDR2 as YYNGEE. The full variable domain, in which reference TRBV9 and TRBJ1-4 provide the parts outside the CDR3, is DSGVTQTPKHLITATGQRVTLRCSPRSGDLSVYWYQQSLDQGLQFLIQYYNGEERAKGNILERFSAQQFPDLHSELNLSSLELGDSALYFCASSPTENILFFGSGTQLSVL.

This clone was seen a single time. The chain carries TRBV6-6 and TRBJ1-4; D is ambiguous. The V gene's germline CDR1 is MNHNY and CDR2 SVGAGI (reference sequence). Trimming pared 6 bases from V and 8 bases from J, leaving 19 bases between. This CDR3 has 15 amino acids. The chain's CDR3 is CASRPTVAIGEKLFF. The CDR3 DNA reads as TGTGCCAGCAGACCTACAGTGGCGATAGGGGAAAAACTGTTTTTT.